A single T cell receptor beta chain is shown here with its context. The antigen is not known. The source of the sample is a study of OX40 agonist ivuxolimab in advanced cancers. For the study at large: Allowance was made for prior anti-PD-1, anti-PD-L1 or anti-CTLA-4 therapy, and approximately 41% had some. General study points: Antigen specificity was not determined for the expanded peripheral T cells. The authors also found low normalized T-cell clonal expansion in some nonresponders.

The CDR3 totals 13 residues. V was pared by 5 bases and J by 6 bases, with 11 bases between. Per germline, CDR1 SGHTA and CDR2 FQGNSA. Profiling relied on immunoSEQ multiplex PCR, and the TCRdb table lists in-frame clones only, not all of them. The sample lists around 79,000 clones; approximately 85% were seen once. This chain joins TRBV7-2 and TRBJ1-5, with D possibly being TRBD1 (6 bases). This sample comprised CD4+ or CD8+ T cells sorted from blood, obtained in a trial of the OX40 agonist ivuxolimab. The receptor was derived from an adult with an advanced solid tumor such as melanoma, head and neck, liver or kidney cancer. The CDR3 sequence is CASSAQTGQPQHF. DNA for the CDR3: TGTGCCAGCAGCGCCCAGACAGGTCAGCCCCAGCATTTT.